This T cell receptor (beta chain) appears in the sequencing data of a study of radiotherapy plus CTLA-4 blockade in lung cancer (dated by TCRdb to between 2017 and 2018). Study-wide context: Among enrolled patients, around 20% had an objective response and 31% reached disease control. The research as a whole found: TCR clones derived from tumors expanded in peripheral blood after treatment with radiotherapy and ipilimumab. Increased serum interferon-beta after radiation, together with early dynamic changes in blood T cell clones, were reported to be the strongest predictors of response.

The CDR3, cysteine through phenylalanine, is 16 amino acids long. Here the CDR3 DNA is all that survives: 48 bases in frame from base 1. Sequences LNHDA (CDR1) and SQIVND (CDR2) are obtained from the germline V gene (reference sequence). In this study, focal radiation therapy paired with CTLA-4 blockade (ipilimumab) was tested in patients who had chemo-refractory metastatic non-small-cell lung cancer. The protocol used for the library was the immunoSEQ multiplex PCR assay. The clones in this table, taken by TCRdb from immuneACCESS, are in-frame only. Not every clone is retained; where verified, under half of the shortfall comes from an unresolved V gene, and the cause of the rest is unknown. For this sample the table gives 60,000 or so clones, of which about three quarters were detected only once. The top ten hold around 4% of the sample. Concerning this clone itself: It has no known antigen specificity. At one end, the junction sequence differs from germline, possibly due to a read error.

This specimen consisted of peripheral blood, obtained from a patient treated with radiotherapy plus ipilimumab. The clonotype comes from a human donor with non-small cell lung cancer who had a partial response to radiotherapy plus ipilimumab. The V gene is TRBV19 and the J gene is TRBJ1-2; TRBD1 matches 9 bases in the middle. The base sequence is TGTGCCAGTAGCATAGGGACAGGGAGTGTGAAGAATGGCTACACCTTC. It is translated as CASSIGTGSVKNGYTF.